This record looks at one TCR beta chain sequence and its context. The record originates from a study of blood T cell repertoires in COVID-19. Looking at the study overall: Material from acute and convalescent COVID-19 was sourced from the United States, Italy and Spain.

The method was immunoSEQ multiplex PCR; TCRdb's version includes in-frame clones alone and lacks a portion of them. The table lists around 81,000 clones, around four fifths of them singletons. Per the germline V gene, CDR1 is KGHSH and CDR2 is LQKENI. The CDR3 contains 16 residues. V shed 2 bases and J 6 bases; nucleotides not matched to a gene: 10. The TCR was taken from a man aged 45-60 years with acute or convalescent COVID-19. The gene calls are TRBV18 and TRBJ1-2; 9 positions agree with TRBD1. The sample consisted of peripheral blood. This CDR3 is CASSPNFRDRVDGYTF. Here the CDR3 DNA reads TGTGCCAGCTCACCAAATTTCCGGGACAGGGTGGATGGCTACACCTTC.